Shown below are 13 T cell receptor beta chains from a single sample sequenced in a study of vaccination effects on CD4 cells after COVID-19. Libraries were prepared by immunoSEQ multiplex PCR; TCRdb keeps only in-frame clonotypes and omits some of them. The data contain approximately 30,000 clones, 65% of them seen just once; the ten biggest clones take up less than 10%. These receptors are not linked to any known antigen. Following 10 days of culture, CD4+ T cells were isolated. Sequencing used CD4+ T cells from PBMCs cultured without peptide, obtained before COVID-19 vaccination. These receptors all come from a human donor who received a COVID-19 vaccine.

The CDR3 loop reads CATSRGPAGSYNEQFF. The CDR3 nucleotides are TGTGCCACCAGCAGGGGACCCGCCGGGTCCTACAATGAGCAGTTCTTC. The V call is TRBV15, the J call TRBJ2-1, with D tentatively TRBD1 or TRBD2 (5 bases each). The ends were cut back, 3 bases at V and 1 base at J, with 13 bases in the middle. This CDR3 has 16 amino acids. Germline CDR1 reads LNHNV; CDR2 reads YYDKDF (reference sequence).

The CDR3 DNA sequence: TGCGCCAGCAGCTTGGTCCGTGGACAGGGCGCTAACTATGGCTACACCTTC. The encoded protein is CASSLVRGQGANYGYTF. This chain connects TRBV5-1 to TRBJ1-2; 8 nucleotides line up with TRBD1. CDR1 is SGHRS and CDR2 is YFSETQ in the germline V gene. This CDR3 contains 17 residues. The junction had 7 bases not matched to a gene; V was cut back by 0 bases and J by 0 bases.

This clone has just a few counts. The rearrangement joins TRBV11-3 to TRBJ2-1, with D possibly being TRBD2 (5 bases). The germline V and J ends were trimmed by 5 bases and 2 bases, with 13 bases remaining between them. The germline gives CDR1 SGHNT, CDR2 YENEEA. The CDR3 loop spans 15 amino acids. In nucleotides, the CDR3 is TGTGCCAGCAGCGAACGGGGTTTGCCCTACAATGAGCAGTTCTTC. This gives the protein CASSERGLPYNEQFF.

A note on this clone: The junction differs from germline at one of its ends, possibly a read error. The CDR3 DNA follows: TGTGCCAGCAGATTATCAGGGACAGCAGCTAATGAAAAACTGTTTTTT. It is translated as CASRLSGTAANEKLFF. This rearrangement joins TRBV27 to TRBJ1-4; 7 nucleotides align to TRBD1. From germline, CDR1 is MNHEY and CDR2 SMNVEV (reference sequence). This CDR3 is 16 amino acids long. The complete variable domain, with remaining parts taken from reference TRBV27 and TRBJ1-4, reads EAQVTQNPRYLITVTGKKLTVTCSQNMNHEYMSWYRQDPGLGLRQIYYSMNVEVTDKGDVPEGYKVSRKEKRNFPLILESPSPNQTSLYFCASRLSGTAANEKLFFGSGTQLSVL.

This CDR3 reads CASSLVEGGGYEQYF. The CDR3, as DNA: TGTGCCAGCAGCTTAGTTGAGGGCGGCGGGTACGAGCAGTACTTC. This chain uses TRBV7-6 with TRBJ2-7; TRBD2 might be the D (5 bases). CDR3 length equals 15 residues. Looked up from germline, CDR1 is SGHVS and CDR2 is FNYEAQ. V was shortened by 1 base and J by 4 bases, with 14 bases between the two germline ends.

This clone occurred a few times. The chain is built from TRBV20-1 and TRBJ2-7; no clear D gene. The V end was cut by 3 bases, the J end by 0 bases, with 3 bases between. Germline V gene data show CDR1 as DFQATT and CDR2 as SNEGSKA (reference sequence). The CDR3 has 11 residues. Here the CDR3 DNA reads TGCAGTGCTAGTAGCTCCTACGAGCAGTACTTC. Amino acid sequence: CSASSSYEQYF.

The chain employs TRBV10-3 and TRBJ1-5, with D maybe TRBD1 (5 bases). There are 15 residues in the CDR3. V was clipped by 5 bases and J by 0 bases, with 11 bases between them. Germline V CDR1 and CDR2: ENHRY, SYGVKD. The CDR3 coding sequence is TGTGCCATCAGTAAAGGGACCGATAGCAATCAGCCCCAGCATTTT. As protein: CAISKGTDSNQPQHF.

V and J are TRBV10-2 and TRBJ1-5; D is possibly TRBD1 (6 bases). The CDR3 loop spans 13 amino acids. Trimming cost V 4 bases and J 6 bases, with 10 bases left between them. Germline V CDR1 and CDR2: WSHSY, SAAADI. CDR3 DNA: TGCGCCAGCAGTGTCACAGGGCCTCAGCCCCAGCATTTT. It encodes CASSVTGPQPQHF.

The genes are TRBV12-3 or TRBV12-4 and TRBJ1-5; no definite D call. The CDR3 consists of 13 residues. Trimming pared 7 bases from V and 4 bases from J, leaving 11 bases between. CDR3 sequence: CASTRSANQPQHF. CDR3 coding DNA: TGTGCCAGCACCAGATCAGCTAATCAGCCCCAGCATTTT.

The chain combines TRBV5-1 with TRBJ2-1, with TRBD2 identical over 9 bases. Germline trimming cut 4 bases from V and 4 bases from J; bases unmatched to any gene: 6. CDR3 length equals 15 residues. In germline, CDR1 is SGHRS, CDR2 YFSETQ. CDR3 DNA: TGCGCCAGCAGCACCGGACTAGCGTCTTACAATGAGCAGTTCTTC. It encodes CASSTGLASYNEQFF. Complete variable domain (other parts from reference TRBV5-1 and TRBJ2-1): KAGVTQTPRYLIKTRGQQVTLSCSPISGHRSVSWYQQTPGQGLQFLFEYFSETQRNKGNFPGRFSGRQFSNSRSEMNVSTLELGDSALYLCASSTGLASYNEQFFGPGTRLTVL.

J is TRBJ2-4 and V is TRBV10-3, with 7 bases matching TRBD2. Germline values: CDR1 ENHRY, CDR2 SYGVKD. V lost 0 bases and J lost 7; bases outside the gene matches: 6. The CDR3 extends over 15 amino acids. DNA of the CDR3: TGTGCCATCAGTGAGTCGAAGGGAGGGAAGAACATTCAGTACTTC. Translation: CAISESKGGKNIQYF.

This clone was counted a few times. The same CDR3 also results from other DNA sequences found in this sample. V is TRBV2 and J is TRBJ2-5; D remains unclear. V was clipped by 2 bases and J by 5 bases, with 3 bases between them. In germline, CDR1 is SNHLY, CDR2 FYNNEI. CDR3 size: 11 residues. CDR3 DNA sequence: TGTGCCAGCAGTGAATTTGAGACCCAGTACTTC. Translated: CASSEFETQYF.

The V and J genes are TRBV5-4 and TRBJ2-3, with 16 bases that match TRBD2. CDR3 length: 17 amino acids. J lost 6 bases, V lost 4 bases, and 8 bases had no gene match. Germline assignment: CDR1 SGHNT and CDR2 YYREEE (reference sequence). CDR3: CASSAGTSGRARDTQYF. The CDR3 DNA reads as TGTGCCAGCAGCGCTGGGACTAGCGGGAGGGCCAGGGATACGCAGTATTTT. The whole variable domain, remainder taken from reference TRBV5-4 and TRBJ2-3, is ETGVTQSPTHLIKTRGQQVTLRCSSQSGHNTVSWYQQALGQGPQFIFQYYREEENGRGNFPPRFSGLQFPNYSSELNVNALELDDSALYLCASSAGTSGRARDTQYFGPGTRLTVL.